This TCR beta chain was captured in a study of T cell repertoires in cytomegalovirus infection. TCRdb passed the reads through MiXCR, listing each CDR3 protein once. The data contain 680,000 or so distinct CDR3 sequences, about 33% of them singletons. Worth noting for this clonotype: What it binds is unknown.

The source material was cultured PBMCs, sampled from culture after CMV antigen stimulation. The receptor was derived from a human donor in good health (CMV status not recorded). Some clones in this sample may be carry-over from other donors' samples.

The CDR3 bases are TGTGCCAGAAACAGGGGGCGGGGAGACACTGAAGCTTTCTTT. Protein: CARNRGRGDTEAFF. The chain couples TRBV2 to TRBJ1-1; the match to TRBD1 covers 9 bases. Germline V CDR1 and CDR2: SNHLY, FYNNEI. The CDR3 runs to 14 residues. V dropped 9 bases and J dropped 3; count of bases not matched to a gene: 8.